These T cell receptor beta chains were read from a single sample in a study of blood T cell repertoires in COVID-19. Profiled with immunoSEQ multiplex PCR; TCRdb holds only in-frame clones, not every one. The table has 200,000 to 250,000 clones, around 83% seen once; the top ten hold less than 15%. Sequencing used peripheral blood. These TCRs come from a human donor in a cohort sampled during active COVID-19. Both conserved end residues are part of each CDR3. The D gene is left open where the match is weak. The size field is filled for only some rows; it gives once, few, many or a size class.

v_gene: TRBV6-5; abundance: -; d_gene: -; j_gene: TRBJ1-4; CDR3aa: CASMVGSPNEKLFF; CDR3nt: TGTGCCAGCATGGTCGGGAGCCCTAATGAAAAACTGTTTTTT
v_gene: TRBV7-9; abundance: -; d_gene: TRBD2; j_gene: TRBJ2-7; CDR3aa: CASSDGTTSYEQYF; CDR3nt: TGTGCCAGCAGCGACGGGACTACCTCCTACGAGCAGTACTTC
v_gene: TRBV27; abundance: -; d_gene: TRBD2; j_gene: TRBJ2-7; CDR3aa: CASSLAGGALNEQYF; CDR3nt: TGTGCCAGCAGTTTAGCGGGAGGGGCTCTCAACGAGCAGTACTTC
v_gene: TRBV5-4; abundance: -; d_gene: -; j_gene: TRBJ1-2; CDR3aa: CASSSTWSAYGYTF; CDR3nt: TGTGCCAGCAGCTCCACGTGGAGTGCCTATGGCTACACCTTC
v_gene: TRBV6-5; abundance: few; d_gene: -; j_gene: TRBJ1-2; CDR3aa: CASSSGQGYTF; CDR3nt: TGTGCCAGCAGCTCAGGACAGGGCTACACCTTC
v_gene: TRBV2; abundance: -; d_gene: -; j_gene: TRBJ2-2; CDR3aa: CASCRDRGTGELFF; CDR3nt: TGTGCCAGCTGTCGTGACCGAGGCACCGGGGAGCTGTTTTTT
v_gene: TRBV9; abundance: -; d_gene: -; j_gene: TRBJ2-2; CDR3aa: CASSPRLAGELFF; CDR3nt: TGTGCCAGCAGCCCTCGACTAGCCGGGGAGCTGTTTTTT
v_gene: TRBV24-1; abundance: once; d_gene: TRBD2; j_gene: TRBJ2-3; CDR3aa: CATSDLRTSGETDTQYF; CDR3nt: TGTGCCACCAGTGATTTGCGTACTAGCGGAGAGACAGATACGCAGTATTTT
v_gene: TRBV28; abundance: medium-sized; d_gene: TRBD2; j_gene: TRBJ2-3; CDR3aa: CASSRWAGVGIADTQYF; CDR3nt: TGTGCCAGCAGTCGATGGGCGGGAGTTGGAATTGCAGATACGCAGTATTTT
v_gene: TRBV13; abundance: -; d_gene: -; j_gene: TRBJ2-7; CDR3aa: CASSLSGSYEQYF; CDR3nt: TGTGCCAGCAGCTTAAGCGGCTCCTACGAGCAGTACTTC
v_gene: TRBV6-6; abundance: -; d_gene: TRBD1; j_gene: TRBJ1-6; CDR3aa: CASSYSGTGIDSPLHF; CDR3nt: TGTGCCAGCAGTTACTCCGGGACAGGGATAGATTCACCCCTCCACTTT
v_gene: TRBV24-1; abundance: -; d_gene: TRBD2; j_gene: TRBJ2-3; CDR3aa: CASSGDTDTQYF; CDR3nt: TGTGCCTCAAGCGGGGACACAGATACGCAGTATTTT
v_gene: TRBV5-6; abundance: -; d_gene: TRBD1; j_gene: TRBJ1-2; CDR3aa: CASSVRRGRGYGYTF; CDR3nt: TGTGCCAGCAGCGTAAGAAGGGGGCGCGGCTATGGCTACACCTTC
v_gene: TRBV5-5; abundance: -; d_gene: -; j_gene: TRBJ1-2; CDR3aa: CASSRGFNYGYTF; CDR3nt: TGTGCCAGCAGCCGAGGGTTCAACTATGGCTACACCTTC
v_gene: TRBV12-3/TRBV12-4; abundance: -; d_gene: -; j_gene: TRBJ1-6; CDR3aa: CASSFSSNSPLHF; CDR3nt: TGTGCCAGCAGTTTCAGTTCAAATTCACCCCTCCACTTT
v_gene: TRBV5-6; abundance: once; d_gene: -; j_gene: TRBJ1-6; CDR3aa: CASSFYGARNSPLHF; CDR3nt: TGTGCCAGCAGCTTCTATGGGGCGCGTAATTCACCCCTCCACTTT
v_gene: TRBV5-4; abundance: -; d_gene: -; j_gene: TRBJ2-3; CDR3aa: CASRPRQGGGDTQYF; CDR3nt: TGTGCCAGCAGACCAAGACAGGGCGGGGGGGATACGCAGTATTTT
v_gene: TRBV20-1; abundance: -; d_gene: TRBD1; j_gene: TRBJ2-3; CDR3aa: CSASPGQGNLTDTQYF; CDR3nt: TGCAGTGCTAGTCCGGGACAGGGGAATCTCACAGATACGCAGTATTTT
v_gene: TRBV30; abundance: few; d_gene: TRBD1; j_gene: TRBJ1-1; CDR3aa: CAWSVLNRGTLQAFF; CDR3nt: TGTGCCTGGAGTGTACTGAACAGGGGGACACTCCAAGCTTTCTTT
v_gene: TRBV4-1; abundance: -; d_gene: -; j_gene: TRBJ1-2; CDR3aa: CASSQEWGAGGYTF; CDR3nt: TGCGCCAGCAGCCAAGAGTGGGGTGCGGGTGGCTACACCTTC
v_gene: TRBV2; abundance: -; d_gene: -; j_gene: TRBJ1-1; CDR3aa: CASSERSRGAFF; CDR3nt: TGTGCCAGCAGTGAAAGGTCTCGGGGGGCTTTCTTT
v_gene: TRBV3-1/TRBV3-2; abundance: -; d_gene: TRBD2; j_gene: TRBJ2-7; CDR3aa: CASSPPAGGPYEQYF; CDR3nt: TGTGCCAGCAGCCCTCCAGCGGGAGGGCCTTACGAGCAGTACTTC
v_gene: TRBV7-2; abundance: -; d_gene: TRBD1; j_gene: TRBJ1-2; CDR3aa: CASSLALRGQGYGYTF; CDR3nt: TGTGCCAGCAGCTTAGCGTTAAGGGGGCAGGGCTATGGCTACACCTTC
v_gene: TRBV5-1; abundance: -; d_gene: -; j_gene: TRBJ1-4; CDR3aa: CASSLVRGATNEKLFF; CDR3nt: TGCGCCAGCAGCTTGGTCAGGGGTGCAACTAATGAAAAACTGTTTTTT
v_gene: TRBV10-2; abundance: -; d_gene: -; j_gene: TRBJ2-7; CDR3aa: CASSLDWYEQYF; CDR3nt: TGCGCCAGCAGTTTGGACTGGTACGAGCAGTACTTC
v_gene: TRBV5-4; abundance: -; d_gene: -; j_gene: TRBJ1-1; CDR3aa: CASSLDQGLREAFF; CDR3nt: TGTGCCAGCAGCTTGGACCAAGGATTGAGGGAAGCTTTCTTT
v_gene: TRBV27; abundance: -; d_gene: -; j_gene: TRBJ1-2; CDR3aa: CASSGLSGYGYTF; CDR3nt: TGTGCCAGCTCGGGGTTGTCGGGCTATGGCTACACCTTC
v_gene: TRBV7-9; abundance: many; d_gene: -; j_gene: TRBJ2-2; CDR3aa: CASSPRGGNTGELFF; CDR3nt: TGTGCCAGCAGCCCGAGGGGGGGAAACACCGGGGAGCTGTTTTTT
v_gene: TRBV18; abundance: -; d_gene: TRBD1; j_gene: TRBJ1-1; CDR3aa: CASSPGTGGWEDTEAFF; CDR3nt: TGTGCCAGCTCACCAGGGACAGGGGGCTGGGAGGACACTGAAGCTTTCTTT
v_gene: TRBV7-9; abundance: -; d_gene: -; j_gene: TRBJ2-1; CDR3aa: CASSLGEVSYNEQFF; CDR3nt: TGTGCCAGCAGCTTAGGGGAGGTCTCCTACAATGAGCAGTTCTTC
v_gene: TRBV7-8; abundance: -; d_gene: TRBD1; j_gene: TRBJ1-3; CDR3aa: CASSLVWTGGSGNTIYF; CDR3nt: TGTGCCAGCAGCTTAGTTTGGACAGGGGGCTCTGGAAACACCATATATTTT
v_gene: TRBV19; abundance: few; d_gene: -; j_gene: TRBJ1-5; CDR3aa: CASTGNPNQPQHF; CDR3nt: TGTGCCAGTACGGGGAACCCGAATCAGCCCCAGCATTTT
v_gene: TRBV19; abundance: -; d_gene: TRBD2; j_gene: TRBJ2-7; CDR3aa: CASSGTSGWESYEQYF; CDR3nt: TGTGCCAGTAGTGGGACTAGCGGGTGGGAGTCCTACGAGCAGTACTTC
v_gene: TRBV3-1/TRBV3-2; abundance: -; d_gene: -; j_gene: TRBJ2-4; CDR3aa: CASSAGRFQYF; CDR3nt: TGTGCCAGCAGCGCGGGGCGGTTTCAGTACTTC
v_gene: TRBV18; abundance: -; d_gene: -; j_gene: TRBJ2-3; CDR3aa: CASSLIPPQGTQYF; CDR3nt: TGTGCCAGCTCACTTATTCCACCTCAGGGAACGCAGTATTTT
v_gene: TRBV6-6; abundance: -; d_gene: -; j_gene: TRBJ1-6; CDR3aa: CASRTAYNSPLHF; CDR3nt: TGTGCCAGCAGGACAGCCTATAATTCACCCCTCCACTTT
v_gene: TRBV3-1/TRBV3-2; abundance: -; d_gene: -; j_gene: TRBJ2-3; CDR3aa: CASSQVLTDTQYF; CDR3nt: TGTGCCAGCAGCCAAGTCCTTACAGATACGCAGTATTTT
v_gene: TRBV28; abundance: -; d_gene: TRBD1; j_gene: TRBJ1-2; CDR3aa: CASSPEGTGAYGYTF; CDR3nt: TGTGCCAGCAGTCCAGAAGGGACAGGAGCCTATGGCTACACCTTC
v_gene: TRBV5-5; abundance: -; d_gene: -; j_gene: TRBJ2-7; CDR3aa: CASSKTGTTYEQYF; CDR3nt: TGTGCCAGCAGCAAAACCGGGACAACCTACGAGCAGTACTTC
v_gene: TRBV4-2; abundance: once; d_gene: -; j_gene: TRBJ2-7; CDR3aa: CASSQDGVELRYEQYF; CDR3nt: TGTGCCAGCAGCCAAGATGGAGTTGAGCTCCGCTACGAGCAGTACTTC